This TCR beta chain was recorded in a study of blood T cell repertoires in COVID-19. Overall study: The cDNA or gDNA used as material had been derived from T cells, B-cell-depleted T cells, or PBMCs.

CDR3 length: 18 amino acids. Trimming at V came to 2 bases and at J to 5 bases, leaving 13 bases not matched to a gene. Germline V gene sequence: CDR1 SGHDN, CDR2 FVKESK. As originally analysed: Amplification of reference gene primers provided the estimated nucleated cell counts. Generated by immunoSEQ multiplex PCR, the TCRdb table keeps only in-frame clones and is missing some. V and J calls and clone size come straight from that table; D and trimming were deduced from the DNA. Found here are over 60,000 clones, roughly 87% of them singletons; the top ten hold approximately 10%. The chain recombines TRBV14 with TRBJ2-7; 12 bases align to TRBD2. The clonotype originates from an elderly man with acute or convalescent COVID-19. The sequenced sample consisted of peripheral blood. Here the CDR3 DNA reads TGTGCCAGCAGCCAAATTGGTCGGGCTAGCGGGAGGGGCCACGAGCAGTACTTC. The encoded protein is CASSQIGRASGRGHEQYF.